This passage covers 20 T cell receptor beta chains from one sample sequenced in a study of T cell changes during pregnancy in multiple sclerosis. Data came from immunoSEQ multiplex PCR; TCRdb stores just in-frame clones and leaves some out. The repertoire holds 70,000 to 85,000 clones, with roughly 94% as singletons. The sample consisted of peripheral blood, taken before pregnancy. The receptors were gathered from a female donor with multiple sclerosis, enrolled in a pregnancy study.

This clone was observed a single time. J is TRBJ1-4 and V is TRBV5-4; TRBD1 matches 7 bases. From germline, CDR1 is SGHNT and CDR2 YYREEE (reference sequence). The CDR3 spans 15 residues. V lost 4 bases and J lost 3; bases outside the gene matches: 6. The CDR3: CASSVSGTANEKLFF. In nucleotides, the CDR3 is TGTGCCAGCAGCGTCTCCGGGACAGCTAATGAAAAACTGTTTTTT.

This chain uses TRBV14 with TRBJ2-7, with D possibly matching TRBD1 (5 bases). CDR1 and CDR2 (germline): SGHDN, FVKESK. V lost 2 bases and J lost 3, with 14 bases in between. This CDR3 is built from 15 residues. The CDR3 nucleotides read TGTGCCAGCAGCCAATTTGACAGCCCGAGCTACGAGCAGTACTTC. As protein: CASSQFDSPSYEQYF. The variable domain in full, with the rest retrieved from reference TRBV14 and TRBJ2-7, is EAGVTQFPSHSVIEKGQTVTLRCDPISGHDNLYWYRRVMGKEIKFLLHFVKESKQDESGMPNNRFLAERTGGTYSTLKVQPAELEDSGVYFCASSQFDSPSYEQYFGPGTRLTVT.

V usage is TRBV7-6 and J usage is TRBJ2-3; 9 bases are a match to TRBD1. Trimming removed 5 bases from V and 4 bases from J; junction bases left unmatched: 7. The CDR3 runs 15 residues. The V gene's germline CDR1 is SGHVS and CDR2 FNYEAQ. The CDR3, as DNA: TGTGCCAGCAGCGCCGGACAGGGGACGGCAGATACGCAGTATTTT. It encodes CASSAGQGTADTQYF. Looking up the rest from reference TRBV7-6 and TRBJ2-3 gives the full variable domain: GAGVSQSPRYKVTKRGQDVALRCDPISGHVSLYWYRQALGQGPEFLTYFNYEAQQDKSGLPNDRFSAERPEGSISTLTIQRTEQRDSAMYRCASSAGQGTADTQYFGPGTRLTVL.

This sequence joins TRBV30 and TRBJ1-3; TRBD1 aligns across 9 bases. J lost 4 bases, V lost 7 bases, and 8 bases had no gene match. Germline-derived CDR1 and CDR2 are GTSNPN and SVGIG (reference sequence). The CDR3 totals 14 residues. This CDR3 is CAFGQGQGGNTIYF. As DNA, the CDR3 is TGTGCCTTCGGACAGGGGCAAGGGGGAAACACCATATATTTT.

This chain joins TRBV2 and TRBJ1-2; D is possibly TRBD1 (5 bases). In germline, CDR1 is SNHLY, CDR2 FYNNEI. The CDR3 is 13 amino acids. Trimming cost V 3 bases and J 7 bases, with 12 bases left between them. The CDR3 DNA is TGTGCCAGCAGTGATGGCAGGGCGGCTGGCTACACCTTC. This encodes CASSDGRAAGYTF.

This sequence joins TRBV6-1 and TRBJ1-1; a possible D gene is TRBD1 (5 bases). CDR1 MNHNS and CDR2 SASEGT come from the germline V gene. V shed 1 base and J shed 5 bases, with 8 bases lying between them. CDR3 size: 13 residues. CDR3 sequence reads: CASSEGAGTEAFF. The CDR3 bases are TGTGCCAGCAGTGAAGGGGCAGGGACTGAAGCTTTCTTT.

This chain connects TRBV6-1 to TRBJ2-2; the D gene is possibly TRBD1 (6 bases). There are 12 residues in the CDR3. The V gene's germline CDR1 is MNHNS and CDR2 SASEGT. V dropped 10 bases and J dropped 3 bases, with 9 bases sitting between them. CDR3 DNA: TGTGCCATGCAGGGGTACACCGGGGAGCTGTTTTTT. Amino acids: CAMQGYTGELFF.

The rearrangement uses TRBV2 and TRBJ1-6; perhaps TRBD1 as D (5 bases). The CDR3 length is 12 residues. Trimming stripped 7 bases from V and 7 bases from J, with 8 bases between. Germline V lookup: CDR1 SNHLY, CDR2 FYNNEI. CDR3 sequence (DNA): TGTGCCAGCAAACAGGAGAATTCACCCCTCCACTTT. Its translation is CASKQENSPLHF.

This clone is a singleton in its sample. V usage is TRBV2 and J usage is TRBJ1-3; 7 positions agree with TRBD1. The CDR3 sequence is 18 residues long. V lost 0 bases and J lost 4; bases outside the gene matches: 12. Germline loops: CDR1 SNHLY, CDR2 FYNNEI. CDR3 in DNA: TGTGCCAGCAGTGAAGCGGGACAGTACTCTAATTACGGAAACACCATATATTTT. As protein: CASSEAGQYSNYGNTIYF.

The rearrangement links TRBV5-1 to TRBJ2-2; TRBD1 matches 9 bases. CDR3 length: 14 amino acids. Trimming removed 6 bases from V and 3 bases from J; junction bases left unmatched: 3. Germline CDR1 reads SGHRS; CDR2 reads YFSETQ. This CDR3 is CASTDRGDTGELFF. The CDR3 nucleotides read TGCGCCAGCACCGACAGGGGGGACACCGGGGAGCTGTTTTTT. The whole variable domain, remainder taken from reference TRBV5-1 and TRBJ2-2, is KAGVTQTPRYLIKTRGQQVTLSCSPISGHRSVSWYQQTPGQGLQFLFEYFSETQRNKGNFPGRFSGRQFSNSRSEMNVSTLELGDSALYLCASTDRGDTGELFFGEGSRLTVL.

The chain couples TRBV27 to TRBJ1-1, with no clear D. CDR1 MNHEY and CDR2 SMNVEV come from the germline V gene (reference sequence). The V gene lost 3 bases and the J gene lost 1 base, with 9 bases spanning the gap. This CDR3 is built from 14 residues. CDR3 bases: TGTGCCAGCAGTTTCCTCGACACGAACACTGAAGCTTTCTTT. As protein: CASSFLDTNTEAFF.

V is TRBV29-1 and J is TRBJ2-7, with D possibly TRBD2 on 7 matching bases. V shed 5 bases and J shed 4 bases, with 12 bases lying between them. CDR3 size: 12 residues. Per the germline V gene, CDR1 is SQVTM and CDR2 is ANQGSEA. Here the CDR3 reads CSVTGGPYEQYF. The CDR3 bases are TGCAGCGTTACGGGGGGCCCTTACGAGCAGTACTTC.

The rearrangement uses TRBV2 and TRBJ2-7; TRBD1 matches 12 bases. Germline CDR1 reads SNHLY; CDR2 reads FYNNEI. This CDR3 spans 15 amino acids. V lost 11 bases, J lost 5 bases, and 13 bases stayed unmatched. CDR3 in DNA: TGTGCCGGTCTGAGGGGAGGGACAGGGGGCCACGAGCAGTACTTC. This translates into CAGLRGGTGGHEQYF.

CDR3 sequence: CATQAGGLGNEQYF. CDR3 coding DNA: TGTGCCACCCAAGCGGGGGGACTGGGGAACGAGCAGTACTTC. The chain uses TRBV2 and TRBJ2-7; 9 bases are a match to TRBD2. The germline gives CDR1 SNHLY, CDR2 FYNNEI. With 10 bases clipped from V and 5 bases from J, the junction kept 12 bases outside the gene matches. The CDR3 runs 14 residues.

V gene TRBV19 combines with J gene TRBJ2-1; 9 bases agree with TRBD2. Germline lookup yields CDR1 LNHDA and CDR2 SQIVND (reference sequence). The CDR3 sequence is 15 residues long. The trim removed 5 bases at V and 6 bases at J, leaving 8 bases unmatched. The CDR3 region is CASSDDAGLANEQFF. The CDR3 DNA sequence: TGTGCCAGTAGTGACGACGCGGGACTAGCCAATGAGCAGTTCTTC.

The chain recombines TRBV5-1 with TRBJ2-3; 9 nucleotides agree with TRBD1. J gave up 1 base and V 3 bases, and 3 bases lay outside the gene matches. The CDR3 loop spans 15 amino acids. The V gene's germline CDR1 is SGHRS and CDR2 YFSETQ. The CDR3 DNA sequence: TGCGCCAGCAGCTGGACAGGGGAGGGCACAGATACGCAGTATTTT. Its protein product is CASSWTGEGTDTQYF.

CDR3 amino acids: CASSESGQPSSYEQYF. The CDR3 DNA reads as TGTGCCAGCAGTGAATCGGGACAGCCGAGCTCCTACGAGCAGTACTTC. The rearrangement links TRBV2 to TRBJ2-7; 7 bases are a match to TRBD1. The V gene end was trimmed by 2 bases and the J gene end by 0 bases; junction bases not matched to a gene: 7. The CDR3 loop spans 16 amino acids. Germline CDR1 is SNHLY and CDR2 is FYNNEI.

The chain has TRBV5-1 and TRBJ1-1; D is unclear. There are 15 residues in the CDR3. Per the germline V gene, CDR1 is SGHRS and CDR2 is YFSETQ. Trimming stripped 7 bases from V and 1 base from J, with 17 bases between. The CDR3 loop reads CASSYSLPENTEAFF. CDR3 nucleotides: TGCGCCAGCTCCTACAGCTTGCCCGAGAACACTGAAGCTTTCTTT.

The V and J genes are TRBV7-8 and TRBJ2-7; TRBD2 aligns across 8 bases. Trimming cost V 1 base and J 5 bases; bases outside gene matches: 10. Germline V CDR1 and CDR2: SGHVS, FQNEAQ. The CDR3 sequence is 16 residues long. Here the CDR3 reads CASSLVEISGNNEQYF. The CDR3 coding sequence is TGTGCCAGCAGCTTAGTAGAGATTAGCGGGAACAACGAGCAGTACTTC.

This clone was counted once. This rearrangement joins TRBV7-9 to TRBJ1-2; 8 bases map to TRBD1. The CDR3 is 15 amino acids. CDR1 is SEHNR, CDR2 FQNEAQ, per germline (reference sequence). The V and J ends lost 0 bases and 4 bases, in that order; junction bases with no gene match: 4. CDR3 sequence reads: CASSLATGAGYGYTF. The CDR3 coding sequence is TGTGCCAGCAGCTTAGCGACAGGGGCGGGCTATGGCTACACCTTC.